Below are 16 T cell receptor beta chains sequenced from a single sample in a study of T cells in localized non-small cell lung cancer (dated by TCRdb to the early 2020s). Receptors were amplified or captured by the immunoSEQ multiplex PCR assay. Entries here come from immuneACCESS through TCRdb and include only in-frame sequences with V and J called. Some clones fail to appear in such tables; in the studies checked, an unresolved V gene covers under half of the shortfall, and the cause of the remainder is unknown. The sample table holds over 10,000 clones, of which around 85% were seen once. Of the sample, approximately 23% falls within the top ten clones. The sequences come from peripheral blood, collected before any cancer treatment. The receptors here all came from an older male donor with stage I lung adenocarcinoma.

This chain joins TRBV28 and TRBJ2-5, with 11 bases aligning to TRBD1. The CDR3 extends over 15 amino acids. V shed 5 bases and J 4 bases; nucleotides not matched to a gene: 6. CDR1 MDHEN and CDR2 SYDVKM come from the germline V gene. CDR3 amino acids: CASSLSGTGGETQYF. The CDR3 DNA is TGTGCCAGCAGTCTTTCCGGGACAGGGGGAGAGACCCAGTACTTC.

This clone has just one count. CDR3 DNA: TGTGCCAGCAGTGAAGACCCATTCTCCCTTAGGTACACCTTC. This encodes CASSEDPFSLRYTF. The V gene is TRBV2, the J gene TRBJ1-2; no firm D call. The V end lost 1 base, the J end lost 11 bases, and 17 bases lay between the germline ends. This CDR3 comprises 14 residues. Germline CDR1 SNHLY, CDR2 FYNNEI.

This rearrangement joins TRBV7-8 to TRBJ2-3, with 10 bases identical to TRBD2. This CDR3 has 16 residues. V dropped 1 base and J dropped 7; count of bases not matched to a gene: 8. Germline values: CDR1 SGHVS, CDR2 FQNEAQ. In DNA form, the CDR3 reads TGTGCCAGCAGCTTAGAAGGACTAGCGGTTCCAAATACGCAGTATTTT. Protein product: CASSLEGLAVPNTQYF. Supplemented by reference TRBV7-8 and TRBJ2-3, the full variable domain reads GAGVSQSPRYKVAKRGQDVALRCDPISGHVSLFWYQQALGQGPEFLTYFQNEAQLDKSGLPSDRFFAERPEGSVSTLKIQRTQQEDSAVYLCASSLEGLAVPNTQYFGPGTRLTVL.

The chain recombines TRBV5-6 with TRBJ2-6, with TRBD1 matching over 7 bases. Germline CDR1 and CDR2: SGHDT and YYEEEE. The CDR3 consists of 19 residues. V lost 1 base, J lost 1 base, and 11 bases stayed unmatched. CDR3 in amino acids: CASSLPGGRGLSGANVLTF. Here the CDR3 DNA reads TGTGCCAGCAGCTTGCCGGGCGGCAGGGGGTTATCTGGGGCCAACGTCCTGACTTTC.

V is TRBV7-2 and J is TRBJ1-1; 10 bases agree with TRBD1. V dropped 5 bases and J dropped 10; count of bases not matched to a gene: 16. The germline CDR1 and CDR2 sequences are SGHTA and FQGNSA. The CDR3 spans 16 residues. Here the CDR3 reads CASSQGAGQGSGGAFF. The CDR3 DNA is TGTGCCAGCAGCCAAGGAGCGGGACAGGGGTCGGGCGGAGCTTTCTTT.

The V call is TRBV29-1, the J call TRBJ1-3, with D hard to call. The V gene lost 6 bases and the J gene lost 2 bases, with 5 bases spanning the gap. This CDR3 is built from 11 residues. Germline loops: CDR1 SQVTM, CDR2 ANQGSEA. The CDR3 region is CSVRAGNTIYF. CDR3 nucleotide sequence: TGCAGCGTCCGGGCTGGAAACACCATATATTTT.

The chain uses TRBV2 and TRBJ1-1; D gene unclear. The V end lost 4 bases, the J end lost 3 bases, and 12 bases lay between the germline ends. Germline V gene data show CDR1 as SNHLY and CDR2 as FYNNEI. This CDR3 has 14 amino acids. CDR3 protein: CASSVTSQDTEAFF. The CDR3 DNA reads as TGTGCCAGCAGTGTGACGTCCCAGGACACTGAAGCTTTCTTT.

Here the CDR3 reads CASSQEYRSVNEQFF. The CDR3 DNA reads TGCGCCAGCAGCCAAGAGTACAGGAGTGTGAATGAGCAGTTCTTC. The chain couples TRBV4-3 to TRBJ2-1, with D possibly TRBD1 on 5 matching bases. This CDR3 comprises 15 residues. V was pared by 0 bases and J by 7 bases, with 13 bases between. CDR1 and CDR2 from the germline V gene are LGHNA and YSLEER.

The rearrangement links TRBV6-1 to TRBJ1-4, with unresolved D. The V and J ends lost 2 bases and 8 bases respectively, with 18 bases between them. This CDR3 has 16 residues. CDR1 is MNHNS, CDR2 SASEGT, per germline. The CDR3 loop reads CASSELEVLNGEKLFF. Written as DNA, the CDR3 is TGTGCCAGCAGTGAACTCGAGGTTCTAAACGGGGAAAAACTGTTTTTT.

The chain joins TRBV2 to TRBJ1-1; tentatively, D is TRBD1 (5 bases). Germline CDR1 is SNHLY and CDR2 is FYNNEI. Trimming removed 4 bases from V and 0 bases from J, with 6 bases in between. This CDR3 spans 13 amino acids. Written as DNA, the CDR3 is TGTGCCAGCAGTGGACAGATGAACACTGAAGCTTTCTTT. It yields the protein CASSGQMNTEAFF.

The table lists this clone with a few counts. The V and J genes are TRBV19 and TRBJ1-5; D possibly corresponds to TRBD1 (6 bases). CDR1 is LNHDA, CDR2 SQIVND, per germline (reference sequence). CDR3 size: 15 residues. V lost 5 bases and J 6 bases, leaving 17 bases between the germline ends. CDR3 sequence: CASSEQAGAIQPQHF. DNA for the CDR3: TGTGCCAGTAGTGAGCAGGCAGGGGCTATTCAGCCCCAGCATTTT.

This chain uses TRBV7-9 with TRBJ1-6, with a tentative D call TRBD1 (6 bases). This CDR3 has 15 amino acids. V was cut by 5 bases and J by 7 bases, with 15 bases left in between. Germline V lookup: CDR1 SEHNR, CDR2 FQNEAQ (reference sequence). The CDR3 DNA follows: TGTGCCAGCAGCCCGGGACACACTGGCAATTCACCCCTCCACTTT. As protein: CASSPGHTGNSPLHF.

This chain uses TRBV28 with TRBJ2-1, with 7 bases identical to TRBD1. J gave up 5 bases and V 4 bases, and 8 bases lay outside the gene matches. This CDR3 has 15 residues. CDR1 MDHEN and CDR2 SYDVKM come from the germline V gene. This CDR3 is CASSSYGTADNEQFF. The DNA for the CDR3 is TGTGCCAGCAGTTCCTACGGGACAGCCGACAATGAGCAGTTCTTC.

J is TRBJ1-2 and V is TRBV10-3; 9 bases are shared with TRBD1. Germline loops: CDR1 ENHRY, CDR2 SYGVKD. The CDR3 consists of 14 residues. The V segment lost 4 bases and the J segment 5 bases; nucleotides outside the gene matches: 5. The CDR3 here is CAISGTGDIYGYTF. The CDR3 DNA follows: TGTGCCATCAGTGGGACAGGGGATATTTATGGCTACACCTTC.

The V gene is TRBV27, the J gene TRBJ2-4; maybe TRBD2 (5 bases). V shed 3 bases and J shed 7 bases, with 10 bases lying between them. CDR3 size: 13 residues. Germline V gives CDR1 MNHEY, CDR2 SMNVEV (reference sequence). CDR3: CASSFRESNIQYF. The CDR3 DNA reads as TGTGCCAGCAGTTTCCGGGAATCTAACATTCAGTACTTC.

This rearrangement joins TRBV6-5 to TRBJ1-5; D remains unclear. V was cut by 0 bases and J by 2 bases, with 8 bases left in between. The CDR3 is made up of 15 amino acids. The germline V gene encodes CDR1 MNHEY and CDR2 SVGAGI. The CDR3, as DNA: TGTGCCAGCAGTTACTCGGGGTTCGGCAATCAGCCCCAGCATTTT. Translating gives CASSYSGFGNQPQHF.